This T cell receptor beta chain was found in a study of T-cell reconstitution after alpha-beta-depleted transplantation in children. Trimming removed 6 bases from V and 12 bases from J, with 15 bases in between. Germline values: CDR1 MNHNY, CDR2 SVGAGI (reference sequence). CDR3 size: 13 residues. Study-wide points: As was reported, about two months after transplant, alpha-beta T cells came from several hundred expanded graft clones. Recipient T cells and thymic progenitors that survived gave rise to the high TCRbeta diversity observed at day 60 in some patients. Newly generated T cells supplied most T-cell counts and diversity one year post-transplant.

Note on this clonotype: Its target is not known.

Library preparation (for TCRbeta) was performed with unique molecular identifiers. A single record per CDR3 protein comes from TCRdb applying MiXCR to the PCR reads. Of about 490,000 distinct CDR3 sequences detected, roughly 10% appear once; the ten largest clones hold just over 2%. The V gene is TRBV6-6, the J gene TRBJ2-6; D gene uncertain. Sequencing was performed on PBMCs, taken before TCRalphabeta/CD19-depleted stem cell transplant. The clonotype was recovered from a child aged 2-15 years with inherited bone marrow failure, due to receive a stem cell transplant. CDR3 loop: CASSSDTPTVLTF. In DNA, the CDR3 is TGTGCCAGCAGCTCTGACACGCCGACCGTCCTGACTTTC.